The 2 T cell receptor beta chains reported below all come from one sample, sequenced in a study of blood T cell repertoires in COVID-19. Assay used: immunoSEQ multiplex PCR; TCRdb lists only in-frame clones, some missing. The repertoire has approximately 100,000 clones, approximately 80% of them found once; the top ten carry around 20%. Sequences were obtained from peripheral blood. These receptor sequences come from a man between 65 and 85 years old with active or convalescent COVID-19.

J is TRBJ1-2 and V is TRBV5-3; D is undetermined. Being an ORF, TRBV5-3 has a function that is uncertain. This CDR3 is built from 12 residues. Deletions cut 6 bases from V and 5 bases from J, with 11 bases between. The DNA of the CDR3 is TGTGCCAGAAAAGAGGAGGGATATGGCTACACCTTC. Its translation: CARKEEGYGYTF.

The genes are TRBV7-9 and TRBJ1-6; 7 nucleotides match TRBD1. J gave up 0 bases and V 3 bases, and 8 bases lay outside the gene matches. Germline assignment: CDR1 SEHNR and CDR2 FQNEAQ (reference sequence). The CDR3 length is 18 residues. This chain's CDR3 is CASSLGPDRSSYNSPLHF. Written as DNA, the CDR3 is TGTGCCAGCAGCTTGGGACCGGACAGGAGCTCCTATAATTCACCCCTCCACTTT.